The T cell receptor beta chain described here comes from a study of T cell responses to AZD1222 COVID-19 vaccine. The V and J ends lost 1 base and 7 bases, in that order; junction bases with no gene match: 10. This CDR3 is built from 16 residues. Germline V lookup: CDR1 SGDLS, CDR2 YYNGEE. Libraries were prepared by immunoSEQ multiplex PCR; TCRdb keeps only in-frame clonotypes and omits some of them. The table records nearly 200,000 clones, approximately 93% of them present only once. This sequence joins TRBV9 and TRBJ2-1; TRBD1 agrees at 8 bases. This TCR came from an adult who received the AZD1222 COVID-19 vaccine. This specimen was peripheral blood, taken 28 days after the second AZD1222 dose. CDR3 loop: CASSVPKQGARNEQFF. CDR3 bases: TGTGCCAGCAGCGTACCAAAGCAGGGGGCTAGGAATGAGCAGTTCTTC.